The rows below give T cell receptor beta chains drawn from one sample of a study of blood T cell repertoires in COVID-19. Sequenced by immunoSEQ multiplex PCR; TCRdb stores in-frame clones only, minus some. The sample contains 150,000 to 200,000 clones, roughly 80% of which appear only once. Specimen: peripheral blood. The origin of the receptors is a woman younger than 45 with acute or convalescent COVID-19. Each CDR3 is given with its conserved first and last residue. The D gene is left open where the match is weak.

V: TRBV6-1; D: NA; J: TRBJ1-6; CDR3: CASSERGPYNSPLHF
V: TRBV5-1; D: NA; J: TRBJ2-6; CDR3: CASSSHSGANVLTF
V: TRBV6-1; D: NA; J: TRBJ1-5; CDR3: CASSDEVYQPQHF
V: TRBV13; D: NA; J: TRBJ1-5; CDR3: CASSRTLGTKSHTHQPQHF
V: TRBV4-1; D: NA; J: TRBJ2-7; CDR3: CASSQPPGNIYEQYF
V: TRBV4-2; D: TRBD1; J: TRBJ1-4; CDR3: CASSQLQGPGEKLFF
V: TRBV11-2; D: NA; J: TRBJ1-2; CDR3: CASSQSGYGYTF
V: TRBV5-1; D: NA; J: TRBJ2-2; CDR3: CASSISVTGELFF
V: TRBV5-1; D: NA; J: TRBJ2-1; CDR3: CASSGISGNNEQFF
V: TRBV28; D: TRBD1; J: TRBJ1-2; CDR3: CASSEGQGSGYTF
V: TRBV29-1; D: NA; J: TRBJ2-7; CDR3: CSVGWWGGDGPYEQYF
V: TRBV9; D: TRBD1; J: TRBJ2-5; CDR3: CASSLWDRERETQYF
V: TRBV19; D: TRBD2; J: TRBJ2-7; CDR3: CATDPSGRGSEQYF
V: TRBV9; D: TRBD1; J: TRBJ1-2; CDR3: CASSVMGQGLSGYTF